Each of the 23 T cell receptor beta chains below was sequenced from the same sample in a study of breast tumors, draining lymph nodes, adjacent tissues. Breast cancer patients provided tissue from their axillary draining lymph nodes. One entry per CDR3 protein results from TCRdb running MiXCR on the multiplex PCR reads. The table has some 250,000 distinct CDR3 sequences, about 34% seen once; the top ten hold 3% to 4%. Material: axillary lymph node tissue. These receptors were obtained from a female donor with breast cancer. Some clones in this sample may be carry-over from other donors' samples.

This clonotype showed up just a few times. This chain joins TRBV6-2 or TRBV6-3 and TRBJ2-5; TRBD2 aligns across 9 bases. Germline-derived CDR1 and CDR2 are MNHEY and SVGEGT. The V segment lost 6 bases and the J segment 3 bases; nucleotides outside the gene matches: 5. The CDR3 is 14 amino acids. The CDR3 DNA sequence: TGTGCCAGCAGCGCCTGGACTAGCGAAGAGACCCAGTACTTC. It specifies CASSAWTSEETQYF.

On this clonotype itself: A much bigger clone sits one base away, suggesting this may be a read error. J is TRBJ2-1 and V is TRBV12-3 or TRBV12-4, with TRBD2 matching 9 bases. The trim removed 5 bases at V and 6 bases at J, leaving 5 bases unmatched. This CDR3 has 14 amino acids. The CDR3 nucleotides read TGTGCCAGCAGTCCGGCGGGAGGGTGCAATGAGCAGTTCTTC. This codes for CASSPAGGCNEQFF.

There are many counts of this clonotype. This chain connects TRBV25-1 to TRBJ2-7, with D possibly TRBD2 on 6 matching bases. CDR3 length: 13 residues. Trimming took off 5 bases at V and 3 bases at J, with 11 bases between the two ends. The germline gives CDR1 MGHDK, CDR2 SYGVNS. CDR3 amino acids: CASSQGLRYEQYF. For the CDR3, the DNA is TGTGCCAGCAGTCAGGGACTGCGCTACGAGCAGTACTTC.

This clonotype was observed a single time. The chain combines TRBV20-1 with TRBJ1-3; D uncertain. V lost 5 bases to trimming and J lost 3 bases, with 14 bases between them. Germline V gene lookup returns CDR1 DFQATT and CDR2 SNEGSKA (reference sequence). The CDR3 runs 14 residues. The CDR3 here is CSAPLLAVGNTIYF. Here the CDR3 DNA reads TGCAGTGCTCCTCTCCTAGCGGTTGGAAACACCATATATTTT.

V and J are TRBV25-1 and TRBJ2-7; 8 bases match TRBD2. There are 14 residues in the CDR3. V dropped 8 bases and J dropped 7; count of bases not matched to a gene: 13. Germline CDR1 MGHDK, CDR2 SYGVNS. The CDR3 is CASVDPAGADEQYF. In DNA form, the CDR3 reads TGTGCCAGCGTAGACCCAGCGGGAGCGGATGAGCAGTACTTC.

The chain is built from TRBV6-5 and TRBJ2-3; the match to TRBD2 covers 11 bases. With V trimmed by 5 bases and J by 4 bases, 11 bases remained unmatched. Germline V lookup: CDR1 MNHEY, CDR2 SVGAGI. The CDR3 loop spans 17 amino acids. DNA of the CDR3: TGTGCCAGCAGTCATAGGTCGACTAGCGGGGACGCAGATACGCAGTATTTT. Translated, it gives CASSHRSTSGDADTQYF.

This clonotype was seen a handful of times. A much larger clonotype is one base distant, so this may be a read error. The genes are TRBV5-1 and TRBJ2-7; 7 positions match TRBD2. The CDR3 sequence is 13 residues long. From germline, CDR1 is SGHRS and CDR2 YFSETQ. CDR3 bases: TGCGCCAGCAGTCCCCGTGGGGACTACGACCAGTACTTC. Amino acids: CASSPRGDYDQYF.

This clonotype was observed many times. The J gene is TRBJ2-3, the V gene TRBV12-3 or TRBV12-4; TRBD2 agrees at 9 bases. V shed 3 bases and J 1 base; nucleotides not matched to a gene: 11. This CDR3 is 18 amino acids long. CDR3 residues: CASSFRGSLAGRTDTQYF. The CDR3 DNA reads TGTGCCAGCAGTTTTAGAGGGAGCCTAGCGGGGCGCACAGATACGCAGTATTTT.

There are many counts of this clonotype. CDR3 region: CASSTEPNSYNEQFF. DNA for the CDR3: TGTGCCAGCAGTACCGAACCCAACTCCTACAATGAGCAGTTCTTC. V usage is TRBV7-2 and J usage is TRBJ2-1; D call uncertain. Trimming took off 6 bases at V and 0 bases at J, with 12 bases between the two ends. This CDR3 is built from 15 residues. CDR1 and CDR2 from the germline V gene are SGHTA and FQGNSA.

This clonotype was seen at least ten times. The V and J genes are TRBV2 and TRBJ2-1, with TRBD1 matching 9 bases. The CDR3 is 15 amino acids. Germline values: CDR1 SNHLY, CDR2 FYNNEI. The V segment lost 6 bases and the J segment 8 bases; nucleotides outside the gene matches: 11. The CDR3 spells CASREQGARGYEQFF. The CDR3 DNA follows: TGTGCCAGCAGGGAACAGGGGGCCAGGGGCTATGAGCAGTTCTTC.

This clonotype turned up a few times. A clone one base away is much larger, so this may be a read error. V is TRBV2 and J is TRBJ2-2; maybe TRBD2 (6 bases). Between the trimmed V and J ends, which lost 4 bases and 5 bases, there was a span of 11 bases. CDR1 is SNHLY and CDR2 is FYNNEI in the germline V gene. The CDR3 covers 14 residues. The CDR3 DNA follows: TGTGCCAGCAGTGGGGACGGGGGAACCGGGGAGCTGTTTTTT. Encoded protein: CASSGDGGTGELFF.

The table lists this clonotype with many counts. The chain recombines TRBV12-3 or TRBV12-4 with TRBJ1-2; 7 bases fit TRBD1. J lost 4 bases, V lost 6 bases, and 8 bases had no gene match. The CDR3 spans 14 residues. The DNA for the CDR3 is TGTGCCAGCAGCCGGGACAGTTTGGGCTATGGCTACACCTTC. Its protein is CASSRDSLGYGYTF.

To note about this clonotype: The CDR3 does not end in the conserved phenylalanine or tryptophan, so this is likely a read error. The chain links TRBV19 to TRBJ2-5; weak D call: TRBD2 (5 bases). The length of the CDR3 is 15 residues. Per the germline V gene, CDR1 is LNHDA and CDR2 is SQIVND (reference sequence). The CDR3 spells CASSIANSVIESQYL. CDR3 DNA: TGTGCCAGTAGTATAGCAAATAGCGTTATAGAGTCCCAGTACCTC.

There are many counts of this clonotype. This sequence joins TRBV6-6 and TRBJ1-2; D may be TRBD1 (5 bases). Trimming left V 5 bases short and J 7 bases short, with 14 bases between. The V gene's germline CDR1 is MNHNY and CDR2 SVGAGI (reference sequence). The CDR3 runs 13 residues. Here the CDR3 reads CASSHRVGGGYTF. The CDR3 bases are TGTGCCAGCAGTCACCGGGTGGGGGGTGGCTACACCTTC.

This clonotype was detected ten times or more. The chain carries TRBV20-1 and TRBJ1-2; D possibly corresponds to TRBD1 (6 bases). V dropped 5 bases and J dropped 5 bases, with 15 bases sitting between them. The CDR3 is 13 amino acids. Germline V CDR1 and CDR2: DFQATT, SNEGSKA (reference sequence). The CDR3 DNA reads as TGCAGTGCTGGGGGACAAGTTTCTTATGGCTACACCTTC. Encoded protein: CSAGGQVSYGYTF.

The V and J genes are TRBV24-1 and TRBJ2-4; TRBD2 matches 8 bases. Germline CDR1 reads KGHDR; CDR2 reads SFDVKD. V lost 9 bases, J lost 2 bases, and 5 bases stayed unmatched. The CDR3 runs to 14 residues. As DNA, the CDR3 is TGTGCCACCCCGGGAGGGCGGCCCAAAAACATTCAGTACTTC. Translating gives CATPGGRPKNIQYF.

CDR3: CASNTGPILGQPQHF. CDR3 nucleotides: TGTGCCAGTAATACAGGGCCCATTTTGGGTCAGCCCCAGCATTTT. This sequence joins TRBV19 and TRBJ1-5; tentatively, D is TRBD1 (6 bases). This CDR3 spans 15 amino acids. Germline CDR1 and CDR2: LNHDA and SQIVND (reference sequence). Between the trimmed V and J ends, which lost 7 bases and 6 bases, there was a span of 19 bases.

This clonotype has at least ten counts. The CDR3: CATSDLQESSYNEQFF. In DNA, the CDR3 is TGTGCCACCAGTGATTTGCAGGAAAGCTCCTACAATGAGCAGTTCTTC. The chain carries TRBV24-1 and TRBJ2-1; D is undetermined. With 0 bases removed from V and 0 bases from J, the gap between germline ends came to 8 bases. Germline V gene data show CDR1 as KGHDR and CDR2 as SFDVKD. This CDR3 region has 16 residues.

The chain recombines TRBV25-1 with TRBJ1-4; D is uncertain. The CDR3 runs to 13 residues. Germline-derived CDR1 and CDR2 are MGHDK and SYGVNS. Between the trimmed V and J ends, which lost 6 bases and 5 bases, there was a span of 10 bases. The DNA of the CDR3 is TGTGCCAGCAGAGATTTGGGGAATGAAAAACTGTTTTTT. Encoded protein: CASRDLGNEKLFF.

Comments on this clonotype: A read error may explain this, as a much larger clone is one base away. This chain links TRBV5-5 with TRBJ1-2, with 8 nucleotides matching TRBD1. The CDR3 extends over 14 amino acids. Germline lookup yields CDR1 SGHKS and CDR2 YYEKEE (reference sequence). The CDR3 DNA is TGTGCCAGCAGCTACATCACAGGGGGTTATGGCTGCACCTTC. Translation gives CASSYITGGYGCTF.

Many counts were recorded for this clonotype. This chain connects TRBV19 to TRBJ2-5, with TRBD2 identical over 9 bases. J gave up 4 bases and V 7 bases, and 10 bases lay outside the gene matches. This CDR3 contains 15 residues. Germline V gene lookup returns CDR1 LNHDA and CDR2 SQIVND (reference sequence). CDR3 residues: CASMEVAGGGETQYF. The CDR3 bases are TGTGCCAGTATGGAAGTTGCGGGAGGGGGAGAGACCCAGTACTTC. Using reference TRBV19 and TRBJ2-5 for the parts outside the CDR3, the full variable domain is DGGITQSPKYLFRKEGQNVTLSCEQNLNHDAMYWYRQDPGQGLRLIYYSQIVNDFQKGDIAEGYSVSREKKESFPLTVTSAQKNPTAFYLCASMEVAGGGETQYFGPGTRLLVL.

This clonotype came up many times. This may be a read error, as it is one base from a much larger clone. The V and J genes are TRBV12-3 or TRBV12-4 and TRBJ2-2; D gene uncertain. With 6 bases removed from V and 3 bases from J, the gap between germline ends came to 8 bases. The CDR3 runs 13 residues. The CDR3 sequence: CASRSHDTGELFF. CDR3 DNA: TGTGCCAGCAGAAGCCACGACACCGGGGAGCTGTTTTTT.

Note on this clonotype: This clone may be a read error of a much larger clone one base away. The chain uses TRBV5-4 and TRBJ2-7; 8 bases are a match to TRBD1. Losses at the gene ends were 4 bases for V and 5 bases for J; bases not matched to a gene: 5. The CDR3 is made up of 13 amino acids. The germline CDR1 and CDR2 sequences are SGHNT and YYREEE (reference sequence). This CDR3 reads CASSPGTGHEQYF. CDR3 DNA sequence: TGTGCCAGCAGCCCCGGGACAGGCCACGAGCAGTACTTC.